Reported below is one T cell receptor (beta chain). Its antigen remains unknown. Assay: immunoSEQ multiplex PCR; the TCRdb copy retains only in-frame clones and omits some. There are roughly 33,000 clones in the sample; roughly 84% occur only once, and 1.5% to 2% lies in the top ten. Germline CDR1 and CDR2: MDHEN and SYDVKM. Trimming took off 6 bases at V and 1 base at J, with 16 bases between the two ends. This CDR3 has 16 amino acids. The data were taken from a study of OX40 agonist ivuxolimab in advanced cancers. About the study: Treatment of patients was with ivuxolimab, an agonistic anti-OX40 (CD134) antibody. Prior anti-PD-1, anti-PD-L1 or anti-CTLA-4 therapy was allowed; more than 30% had some.

Study conclusions and caveats: Some of the lowest clonal expansion was seen in partial responders at 0.1-3.0 mg/kg.

The receptor comes from an adult with an advanced solid tumor such as melanoma, head and neck, liver or kidney cancer. Specimen: CD4+ or CD8+ T cells sorted from blood, collected in a trial of the OX40 agonist ivuxolimab. V and J are TRBV28 and TRBJ1-3, with a possible D match to TRBD1 (6 bases). The CDR3 sequence: CASSCWGHWSGNTIYF. DNA of the CDR3: TGTGCCAGCAGCTGTTGGGGGCACTGGTCTGGAAACACCATATATTTT.